The 20 T cell receptor beta chains below were found in one sample sequenced in a study of cytomegalovirus exposure and HLA in healthy donors. In the PCR, 60 Vbeta and 13 Jbeta primers were used. Only in-frame clones appear in the TCRdb table, and some are missing; sequencing was by immunoSEQ multiplex PCR. The sample shows fewer than 200,000 clones, around 68% of them seen only once. Sequencing was done on a sample of PBMCs. Every receptor here comes from a man aged 45 to 65 in good health and CMV-seronegative.

The chain has TRBV5-1 and TRBJ2-2; unclear D gene. Between the trimmed V and J ends, which lost 0 bases and 1 base, there was a span of 4 bases. Germline V gene sequence: CDR1 SGHRS, CDR2 YFSETQ. The CDR3 has 14 amino acids. The CDR3 nucleotides are TGCGCCAGCAGCTTGGACGGGAACACCGGGGAGCTGTTTTTT. This sequence encodes CASSLDGNTGELFF.

This clone occurred a few times. V and J are TRBV5-4 and TRBJ1-2; a weak D match, TRBD1 (5 bases). This CDR3 is built from 13 residues. V was clipped by 0 bases and J by 3 bases, with 6 bases between them. From germline, CDR1 is SGHNT and CDR2 YYREEE (reference sequence). CDR3 protein: CASSLEQDYGYTF. DNA for the CDR3: TGTGCCAGCAGCTTGGAACAGGACTATGGCTACACCTTC.

V and J are TRBV6-4 and TRBJ1-1; TRBD1 aligns across 7 bases. Germline V CDR1 and CDR2: MRHNA, SNTAGT. The CDR3 contains 14 residues. The CDR3 loop reads CVRPGGFANTEAFF. CDR3 sequence (DNA): TGTGTGCGGCCAGGGGGGTTCGCGAACACTGAAGCTTTCTTT.

A word on this clone: Other nucleotide sequences from this sample produce the same CDR3. CDR3 residues: CASSLAAGPMNTEAFF. The CDR3 nucleotides are TGCGCCAGCAGCTTGGCGGCAGGCCCTATGAACACTGAAGCTTTCTTT. The chain is built from TRBV5-1 and TRBJ1-1; D remains unclear. V dropped 0 bases and J dropped 0 bases, with 12 bases sitting between them. This CDR3 comprises 16 residues. CDR1 and CDR2 from the germline V gene are SGHRS and YFSETQ.

This clone was detected once. V and J are TRBV4-3 and TRBJ2-7, with TRBD2 matching over 11 bases. CDR3 length: 16 residues. V trimming: 4 bases; J trimming: 0 bases; junction bases outside the gene matches: 5. Germline V lookup: CDR1 LGHNA, CDR2 YSLEER. In nucleotides, the CDR3 is TGCGCCAGCAGCCCATCTAGCGGGGGGAGCTCCTACGAGCAGTACTTC. Translated: CASSPSSGGSSYEQYF.

The chain couples TRBV28 to TRBJ1-5; D might be TRBD1 (5 bases). The CDR3 totals 14 residues. Deletions cut 3 bases from V and 5 bases from J, with 11 bases between. Germline V gene lookup returns CDR1 MDHEN and CDR2 SYDVKM. The CDR3 sequence: CASSLVGEDQPQHF. CDR3 coding DNA: TGTGCCAGCAGTTTGGTAGGGGAGGATCAGCCCCAGCATTTT.

The table lists this clone with a few counts. The chain joins TRBV2 to TRBJ1-5, with no clear D. Per the germline V gene, CDR1 is SNHLY and CDR2 is FYNNEI. V was shortened by 2 bases and J by 0 bases, with 5 bases between the two germline ends. This CDR3 is built from 14 residues. CDR3 sequence (DNA): TGTGCCAGCAGTGAACAGGTTAGCAATCAGCCCCAGCATTTT. Its translation is CASSEQVSNQPQHF.

V gene TRBV4-2 combines with J gene TRBJ1-5; D call uncertain. This CDR3 region has 17 residues. CDR1 LGHNA and CDR2 YNFKEQ come from the germline V gene. The V gene lost 0 bases and the J gene lost 0 bases, with 12 bases spanning the gap. CDR3 loop: CASSQDITVSSNQPQHF. CDR3 nucleotide sequence: TGTGCCAGCAGCCAAGATATTACAGTGAGTAGCAATCAGCCCCAGCATTTT.

The V call is TRBV7-2, the J call TRBJ1-3; TRBD1 is a possible D gene (5 bases). Looked up from germline, CDR1 is SGHTA and CDR2 is FQGNSA. CDR3 length equals 18 residues. Deletions cut 3 bases from V and 0 bases from J, with 18 bases between. The CDR3 loop is CASSLAGGGGLSGNTIYF. CDR3 DNA: TGTGCCAGCAGCTTGGCCGGGGGGGGAGGTCTCTCTGGAAACACCATATATTTT.

This chain uses TRBV7-8 with TRBJ2-7, with 8 bases identical to TRBD2. V gave up 5 bases and J gave up 2 bases; unmatched junction bases: 5. The CDR3 loop spans 14 amino acids. Germline lookup yields CDR1 SGHVS and CDR2 FQNEAQ. CDR3 region: CASSPTSDTYEQYF. The CDR3, as DNA: TGTGCCAGCAGCCCGACTAGCGACACCTACGAGCAGTACTTC.

This clone was seen more than once but under ten times. This rearrangement joins TRBV5-6 to TRBJ1-3; 8 bases are a match to TRBD1. Germline V gene data show CDR1 as SGHDT and CDR2 as YYEEEE. CDR3 length equals 15 residues. The V and J ends lost 4 bases and 8 bases, in that order; junction bases with no gene match: 11. CDR3 DNA sequence: TGTGCCAGCAGCCCGGGGACAGGCCTTGCTGACACCATATATTTT. Its protein is CASSPGTGLADTIYF.

The J gene is TRBJ2-3, the V gene TRBV5-1, with 7 nucleotides matching TRBD2. Looked up from germline, CDR1 is SGHRS and CDR2 is YFSETQ. The CDR3 has 14 residues. V lost 5 bases and J lost 0; bases outside the gene matches: 3. CDR3 coding DNA: TGCGCCAGCAGTTACGGGGGGAGCACAGATACGCAGTATTTT. Its protein product is CASSYGGSTDTQYF.

The chain links TRBV5-4 to TRBJ2-2; maybe TRBD1 (5 bases). Germline CDR1 is SGHNT and CDR2 is YYREEE (reference sequence). Trimming stripped 0 bases from V and 1 base from J, with 7 bases between. This CDR3 contains 15 residues. CDR3 DNA sequence: TGTGCCAGCAGCTTGGACAGGATGAACACCGGGGAGCTGTTTTTT. Its translation: CASSLDRMNTGELFF. Variable domain in full (rest from reference TRBV5-4 and TRBJ2-2): ETGVTQSPTHLIKTRGQQVTLRCSSQSGHNTVSWYQQALGQGPQFIFQYYREEENGRGNFPPRFSGLQFPNYSSELNVNALELDDSALYLCASSLDRMNTGELFFGEGSRLTVL.

The rearrangement joins TRBV14 to TRBJ2-3, with a weak D call TRBD1 (6 bases). CDR3 length: 16 amino acids. The germline V and J ends were trimmed by 6 bases and 3 bases, with 19 bases remaining between them. Germline V gene data show CDR1 as SGHDN and CDR2 as FVKESK. The DNA for the CDR3 is TGTGCCAGCAGACGAGGATCCGGGACAACGACAGATACGCAGTATTTT. This gives the protein CASRRGSGTTTDTQYF.

The genes are TRBV4-3 and TRBJ2-1; TRBD2 matches at 9 bases. The CDR3 extends over 17 amino acids. The germline V gene has CDR1 LGHNA and CDR2 YSLEER. Trimming removed 1 base from V and 1 base from J; junction bases left unmatched: 5. The CDR3 sequence: CASSQAHSGGSYNEQFF. The CDR3 DNA is TGCGCCAGCAGCCAAGCCCATAGCGGGGGATCCTACAATGAGCAGTTCTTC.

The CDR3 is CASSYSGLVEYEQYF. DNA for the CDR3: TGTGCCAGCAGTTACTCGGGACTAGTGGAATACGAGCAGTACTTC. The chain combines TRBV6-5 with TRBJ2-7; 8 bases map to TRBD2. Germline V CDR1 and CDR2: MNHEY, SVGAGI. CDR3 length: 15 amino acids. V was pared by 0 bases and J by 4 bases, with 5 bases of the junction left unmatched.

This rearrangement joins TRBV5-8 to TRBJ2-7; 13 bases line up with TRBD2. The CDR3 loop spans 15 amino acids. J was trimmed by 5 bases and V by 0 bases; bases with no gene match: 2. CDR1 is SGHTS, CDR2 YDEGEE, per germline. CDR3 sequence reads: CASSLGTSGGDEQYF. The CDR3, as DNA: TGTGCCAGCAGCTTGGGGACTAGCGGGGGAGACGAGCAGTACTTC.

The CDR3 DNA reads TGTGCCAGCAGCGTAGAGGGGACAATCGCTAATGAAAAACTGTTTTTT. It translates to CASSVEGTIANEKLFF. The J gene is TRBJ1-4, the V gene TRBV7-9; D perhaps matches TRBD1 (6 bases). The V gene lost 5 bases and the J gene lost 3 bases, with 16 bases spanning the gap. This CDR3 region has 16 residues. Germline CDR1 is SEHNR and CDR2 is FQNEAQ (reference sequence). Looking up the rest from reference TRBV7-9 and TRBJ1-4 gives the full variable domain: DTGVSQNPRHKITKRGQNVTFRCDPISEHNRLYWYRQTLGQGPEFLTYFQNEAQLEKSRLLSDRFSAERPKGSFSTLEIQRTEQGDSAMYLCASSVEGTIANEKLFFGSGTQLSVL.

J is TRBJ1-6 and V is TRBV27, with 7 bases lining up with TRBD1. The CDR3 covers 15 residues. The ends lost 3 bases at V and 4 bases at J; junction bases unmatched: 3. CDR1 is MNHEY, CDR2 SMNVEV, per germline (reference sequence). The CDR3, as DNA: TGTGCCAGCAGTTTCCAGACAGGGTATAATTCACCCCTCCACTTT. Translated: CASSFQTGYNSPLHF.

V and J are TRBV4-3 and TRBJ2-2, with 9 bases matching TRBD2. This CDR3 contains 16 residues. Germline V gene lookup returns CDR1 LGHNA and CDR2 YSLEER. The junction had 5 bases not matched to a gene; V was cut back by 6 bases and J by 0 bases. CDR3 amino acids: CASRLGLATNTGELFF. The CDR3 DNA reads TGCGCCAGCAGGCTAGGACTAGCGACGAACACCGGGGAGCTGTTTTTT.